The clone carrying this T cell receptor beta chain occurred once. The entry originates in a study of glioma-infiltrating T cells. The iRepertoire nested amplicon-rescue multiplex PCR amplified TCR alpha and beta CDR3s from RNA. One entry per CDR3 protein results from TCRdb running MiXCR on the multiplex PCR reads. The data show 150,000 or so distinct CDR3 sequences, roughly two fifths seen once. Trimming removed 4 bases from V and 4 bases from J; junction bases left unmatched: 10. CDR1 and CDR2 from the germline V gene are LGHDT and YNNKEL (reference sequence). There are 16 residues in the CDR3. The sample was glioma tissue, nonneoplastic brain tissue, or PBMCs (not recorded which). The chain uses TRBV3-1 and TRBJ2-3; TRBD2 agrees at 8 bases. The sequence was collected from a human donor with low-grade glioma or glioblastoma, undergoing nonglioma brain surgery, or in good health (not recorded which). CDR3 nucleotide sequence: TGTGCCAGCAGCCGCCGGACTAACGGGAGGGCAGATACGCAGTATTTT. It codes for CASSRRTNGRADTQYF.